The present TCR beta chain was sequenced within a study of T cell repertoires in cytomegalovirus infection. Overall study: Signatures in public TCR beta sequences pointed to both CMV infection and matching HLA type.

TCRdb called the reads again in MiXCR, with one record for every CDR3 protein. The repertoire includes nearly 550,000 distinct CDR3 sequences, more than 15% of them detected once, and 20% to 30% sits in the top ten. This clonotype came up a few times. Sequencing input: CD8+ T cells from PBMCs. The source is a human donor in good health (CMV status not recorded). Some clones in this sample may be carry-over from other donors' samples.

In nucleotides, the CDR3 is TGTGCCAGTAGTATAACGCAGGTCGCCAAAAACATTCAGTACTTC. Translation: CASSITQVAKNIQYF. The V and J genes are TRBV19 and TRBJ2-4; no firm D call. Germline lookup yields CDR1 LNHDA and CDR2 SQIVND (reference sequence). CDR3 size: 15 residues. V was trimmed by 2 bases and J by 1 base, leaving 9 bases between them.